This T cell receptor beta chain was identified in a study of cytomegalovirus exposure and HLA in healthy donors. Vbeta (60) and Jbeta (13) primers were used in the PCR. TCRdb keeps only in-frame clones here, not all; method: immunoSEQ multiplex PCR. This sample carries roughly 150,000 clones, 81% of them seen once, and the ten largest clones take approximately 1.2%. Findings and limits, study-wide: A later analysis reported that several of the most significant clusters appeared to be linked to common viral pathogens, among them Epstein-Barr virus. Further analysis, carried out later, found HLA-associated TCR beta chains more clonally expanded than equally common other chains. When analyzed later, a missense DCLRE1C variant was found to be linked to TCR beta V- and J-gene trimming.

Notes on this clone: Antigen specificity is unknown.

The CDR3 covers 16 residues. Trimming cost V 0 bases and J 5 bases; bases outside gene matches: 9. CDR1 and CDR2 (germline): SGHRS, YFSETQ. Specimen: PBMCs. V usage is TRBV5-1 and J usage is TRBJ2-3; 7 bases agree with TRBD2. This clonotype was sampled from a man over 45 in good health and CMV-seropositive. The CDR3, as DNA: TGCGCCAGCAGCTTGGGACTAGCCTCCGACGTAGATACGCAGTATTTT. This gives the protein CASSLGLASDVDTQYF.